The subject of this entry is one T cell receptor beta chain. The data are from a study of shared clonotypes between healthy human individuals. TCRdb's table, derived via immunoSEQ multiplex PCR, lists solely in-frame clones and lacks some. The sample consists of around 750,000 clones, less than 85% of them appearing once. This CDR3 has 14 residues. V lost 4 bases and J lost 2, with 11 bases in between. The V gene's germline CDR1 is MDHEN and CDR2 SYDVKM. J is TRBJ1-2 and V is TRBV28; tentatively, D is TRBD1 (6 bases). The source of this sequence is a woman younger than 45 in good health. Sequences were obtained from memory CD4+ T cells sorted from blood. Described subset: CD45RA-negative fraction. The CDR3 DNA reads TGTGCCAGCAGTTCCGGACAGAGAAACTATGGCTACACCTTC. Translating it yields CASSSGQRNYGYTF.